The clone carrying this T cell receptor beta chain was seen a few times. No antigen is known for it. Whereas donors were nominally healthy upon sampling, unrecorded immune exposures were probable. This sample is part of a study of cytomegalovirus exposure and HLA in healthy donors. The PCR employed 60 Vbeta primers together with 13 Jbeta primers. The repertoire was sequenced with immunoSEQ multiplex PCR; TCRdb's copy has only in-frame clones and lacks some. Of roughly 180,000 clones in the sample, about 85% were seen once. Study outcomes and limitations: Equally common other TCR beta chains were less clonally expanded than HLA-associated ones, a later analysis found. In terms of immune exposure information, only CMV serostatus was available.

The receptor was derived from a boy between 2 and 10 years old in good health and CMV-seronegative. Sample: PBMCs.

CDR3 amino acids: CASSWLAGGPDADTQYF. As DNA, the CDR3 is TGTGCCAGCAGTTGGTTAGCGGGGGGCCCGGATGCAGATACGCAGTATTTT. The chain carries TRBV27 and TRBJ2-3; the match to TRBD2 covers 10 bases. The CDR3 is 17 residues long. Trimming removed 4 bases from V and 4 bases from J; junction bases left unmatched: 11. CDR1 is MNHEY and CDR2 is SMNVEV in the germline V gene (reference sequence).